This TCR beta chain emerged from a study of blood T cell repertoires in COVID-19. Study-wide context: COVID-19 samples collected from the United States, Italy and Spain covered acute and convalescent phases.

Participants had their cohort set by participant-reported clinical history. As concerns this clone: Other DNA variants within this sample encode the same CDR3.

With 5 bases removed from V and 2 bases from J, the gap between germline ends came to 8 bases. Germline CDR1 reads KGHDR; CDR2 reads SFDVKD. The CDR3 covers 14 residues. Measured with immunoSEQ multiplex PCR; TCRdb has only the in-frame clones, and not every one. The table includes a few hundred thousand clones, around 87% detected once. The V and J genes are TRBV24-1 and TRBJ2-2; tentatively, D is TRBD1 (6 bases). The sample was PBMCs or T cells enriched from blood (not recorded which). This TCR was recovered from a man aged 35 to 55 in a cohort exposed to, infected with or recovered from COVID-19 (not recorded which). CDR3 sequence reads: CATSGRGNTGELFF. The DNA for the CDR3 is TGTGCCACCAGTGGCAGGGGAAACACCGGGGAGCTGTTTTTT.